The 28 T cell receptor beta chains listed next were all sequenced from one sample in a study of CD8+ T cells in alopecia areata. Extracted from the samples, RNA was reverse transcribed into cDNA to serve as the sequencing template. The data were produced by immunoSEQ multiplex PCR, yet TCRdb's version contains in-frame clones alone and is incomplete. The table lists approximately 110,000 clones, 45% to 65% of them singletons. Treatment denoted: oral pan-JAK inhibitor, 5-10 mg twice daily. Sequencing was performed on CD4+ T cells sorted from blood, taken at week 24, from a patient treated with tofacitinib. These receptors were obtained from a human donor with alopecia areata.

The CDR3 here is CASSVSDPYNEQFF. The DNA for the CDR3 is TGTGCCAGCAGCGTATCGGACCCTTACAATGAGCAGTTCTTC. V gene TRBV9 combines with J gene TRBJ2-1; D is uncertain. Germline V gene sequence: CDR1 SGDLS, CDR2 YYNGEE. V was clipped by 1 base and J by 4 bases, with 9 bases between them. There are 14 residues in the CDR3.

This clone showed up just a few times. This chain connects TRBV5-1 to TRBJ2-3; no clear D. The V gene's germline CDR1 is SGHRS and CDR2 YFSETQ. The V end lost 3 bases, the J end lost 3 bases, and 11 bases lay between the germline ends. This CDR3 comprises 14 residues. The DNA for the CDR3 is TGCGCCAGCAGCTCCGCGGACCGTACAGATACGCAGTATTTT. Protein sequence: CASSSADRTDTQYF.

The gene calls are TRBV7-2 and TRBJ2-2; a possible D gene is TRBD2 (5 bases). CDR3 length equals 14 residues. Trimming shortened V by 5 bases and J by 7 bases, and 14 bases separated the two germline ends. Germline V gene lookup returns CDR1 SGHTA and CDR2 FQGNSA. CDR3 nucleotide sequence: TGTGCCAGCAGCCTAATTACTAGTATCGGGGAGCTGTTTTTT. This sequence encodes CASSLITSIGELFF.

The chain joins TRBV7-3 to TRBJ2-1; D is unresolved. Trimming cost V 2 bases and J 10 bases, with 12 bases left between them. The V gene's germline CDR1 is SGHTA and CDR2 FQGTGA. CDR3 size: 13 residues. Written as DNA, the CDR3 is TGTGCCAGCAGCTTAGACCCCACATCGGAGCAGTTCTTC. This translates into CASSLDPTSEQFF.

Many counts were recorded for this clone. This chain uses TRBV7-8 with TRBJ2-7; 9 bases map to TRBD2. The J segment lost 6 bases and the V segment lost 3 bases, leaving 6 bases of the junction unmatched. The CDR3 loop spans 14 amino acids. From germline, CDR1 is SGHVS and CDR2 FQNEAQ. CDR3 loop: CASSLGLAISEQYF. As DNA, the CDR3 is TGTGCCAGCAGCTTGGGACTAGCAATCTCCGAGCAGTACTTC.

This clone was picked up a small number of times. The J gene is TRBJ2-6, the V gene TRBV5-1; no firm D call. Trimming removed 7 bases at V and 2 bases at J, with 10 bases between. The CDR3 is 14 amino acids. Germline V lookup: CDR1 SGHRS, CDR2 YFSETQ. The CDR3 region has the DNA TGCGCCAGCTGGCCGGGTCCTGGGGCCAACGTCCTGACTTTC. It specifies CASWPGPGANVLTF.

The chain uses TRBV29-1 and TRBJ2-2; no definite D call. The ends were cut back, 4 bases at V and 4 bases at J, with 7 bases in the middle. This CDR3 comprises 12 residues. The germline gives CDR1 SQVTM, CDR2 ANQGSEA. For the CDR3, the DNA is TGCAGCGTTGTCCCCCTCACCGGGGAGCTGTTTTTT. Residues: CSVVPLTGELFF.

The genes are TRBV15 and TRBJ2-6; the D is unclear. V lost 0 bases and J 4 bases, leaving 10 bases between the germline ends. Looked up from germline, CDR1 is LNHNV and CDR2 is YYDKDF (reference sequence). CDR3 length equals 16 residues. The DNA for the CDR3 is TGTGCCACCAGCAGAGATGGGGTGCCAGGGGCCAACGTCCTGACTTTC. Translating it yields CATSRDGVPGANVLTF.

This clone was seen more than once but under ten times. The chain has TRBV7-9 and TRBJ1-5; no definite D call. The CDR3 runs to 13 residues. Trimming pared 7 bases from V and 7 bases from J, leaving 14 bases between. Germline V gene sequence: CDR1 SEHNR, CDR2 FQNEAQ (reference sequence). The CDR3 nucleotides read TGTGCCAGCACCGGAGACGGGAAACAGCCCCAGCATTTT. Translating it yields CASTGDGKQPQHF.

CDR3 DNA sequence: TGTGCCTGGAGTTCGGGTTTACGCGAGCAGTACTTC. It is translated as CAWSSGLREQYF. This chain uses TRBV30 with TRBJ2-7; unclear D gene. Trimming left V 2 bases short and J 6 bases short, with 11 bases between. The germline V gene encodes CDR1 GTSNPN and CDR2 SVGIG (reference sequence). The CDR3 contains 12 residues.

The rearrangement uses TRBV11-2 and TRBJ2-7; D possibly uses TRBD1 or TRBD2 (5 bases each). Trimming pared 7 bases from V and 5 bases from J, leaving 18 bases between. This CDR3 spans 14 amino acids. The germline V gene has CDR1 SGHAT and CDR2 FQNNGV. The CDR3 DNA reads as TGTGCCAGCACCCCTTGGTCGGGACGTCACGAGCAGTACTTC. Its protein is CASTPWSGRHEQYF.

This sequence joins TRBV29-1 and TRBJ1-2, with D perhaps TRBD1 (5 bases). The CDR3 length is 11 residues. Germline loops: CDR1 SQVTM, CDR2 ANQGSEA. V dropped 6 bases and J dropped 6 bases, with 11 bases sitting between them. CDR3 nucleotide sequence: TGCAGCGTCGTCCAGGGTGATGGCTACACCTTC. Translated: CSVVQGDGYTF.

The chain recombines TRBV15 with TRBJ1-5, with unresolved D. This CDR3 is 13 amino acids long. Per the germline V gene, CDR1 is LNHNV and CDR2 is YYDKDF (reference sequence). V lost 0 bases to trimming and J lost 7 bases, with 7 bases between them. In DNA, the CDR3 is TGTGCCACCAGCAGAGATCTGGAACAGCCCCAGCATTTT. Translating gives CATSRDLEQPQHF. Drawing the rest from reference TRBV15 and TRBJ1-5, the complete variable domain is DAMVIQNPRYQVTQFGKPVTLSCSQTLNHNVMYWYQQKSSQAPKLLFHYYDKDFNNEADTPDNFQSRRPNTSFCFLDIRSPGLGDTAMYLCATSRDLEQPQHFGDGTRLSIL.

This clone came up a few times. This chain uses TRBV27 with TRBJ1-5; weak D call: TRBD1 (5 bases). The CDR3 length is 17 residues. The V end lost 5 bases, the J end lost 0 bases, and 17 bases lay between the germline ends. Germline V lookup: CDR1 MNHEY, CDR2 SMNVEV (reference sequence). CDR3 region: CASSPAYRSYSNQPQHF. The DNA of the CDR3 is TGTGCCAGCAGTCCGGCTTACAGGAGTTATAGCAATCAGCCCCAGCATTTT.

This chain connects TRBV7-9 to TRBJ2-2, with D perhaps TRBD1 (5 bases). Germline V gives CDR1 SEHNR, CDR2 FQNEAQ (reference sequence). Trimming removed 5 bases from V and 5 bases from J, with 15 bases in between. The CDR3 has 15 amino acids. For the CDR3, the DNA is TGTGCCAGCAGCCCCGGGCAGGGAAAGACCGGGGAGCTGTTTTTT. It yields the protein CASSPGQGKTGELFF.

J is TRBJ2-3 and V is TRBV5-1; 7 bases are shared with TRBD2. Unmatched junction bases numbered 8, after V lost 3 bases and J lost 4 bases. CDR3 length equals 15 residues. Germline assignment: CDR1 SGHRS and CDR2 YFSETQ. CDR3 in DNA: TGCGCCAGCAGCTCCCGGGGGGATCTCGCAGATACGCAGTATTTT. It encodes CASSSRGDLADTQYF.

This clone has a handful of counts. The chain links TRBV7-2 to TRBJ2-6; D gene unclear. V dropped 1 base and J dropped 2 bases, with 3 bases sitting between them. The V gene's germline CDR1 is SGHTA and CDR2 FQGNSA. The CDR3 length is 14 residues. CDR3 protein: CASSLEAGANVLTF. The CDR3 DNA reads TGTGCCAGCAGCTTAGAAGCTGGGGCCAACGTCCTGACTTTC.

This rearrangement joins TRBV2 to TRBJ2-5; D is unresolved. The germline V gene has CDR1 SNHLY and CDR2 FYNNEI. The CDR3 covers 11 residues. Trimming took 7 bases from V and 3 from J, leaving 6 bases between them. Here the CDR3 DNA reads TGTGCCAGCACGTCAGAAGAGACCCAGTACTTC. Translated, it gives CASTSEETQYF. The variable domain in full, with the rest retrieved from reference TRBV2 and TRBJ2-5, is EPEVTQTPSHQVTQMGQEVILRCVPISNHLYFYWYRQILGQKVEFLVSFYNNEISEKSEIFDDQFSVERPDGSNFTLKIRSTKLEDSAMYFCASTSEETQYFGPGTRLLVL.

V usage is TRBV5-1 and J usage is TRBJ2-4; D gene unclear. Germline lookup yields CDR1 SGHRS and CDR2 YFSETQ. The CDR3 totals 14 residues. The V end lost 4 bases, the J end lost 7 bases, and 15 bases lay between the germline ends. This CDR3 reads CASSRDSAANIQYF. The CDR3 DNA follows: TGCGCCAGCAGCCGAGACTCCGCGGCGAACATTCAGTACTTC.

The CDR3 loop reads CASSNRGPDTQYF. The CDR3, as DNA: TGTGCCAGCAGTAACAGGGGCCCAGATACGCAGTATTTT. The chain links TRBV6-1 to TRBJ2-3; 7 nucleotides line up with TRBD1. Germline assignment: CDR1 MNHNS and CDR2 SASEGT. The CDR3 has 13 amino acids. The J segment lost 4 bases and the V segment lost 5 bases, leaving 3 bases of the junction unmatched.

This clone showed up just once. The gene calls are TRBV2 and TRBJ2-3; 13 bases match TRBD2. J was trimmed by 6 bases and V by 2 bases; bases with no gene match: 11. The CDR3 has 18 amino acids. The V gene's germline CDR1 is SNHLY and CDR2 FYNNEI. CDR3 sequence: CASSEPAGTSGKMDTQYF. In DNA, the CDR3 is TGTGCCAGCAGTGAACCCGCGGGGACTAGCGGGAAGATGGATACGCAGTATTTT.

This chain's CDR3 is CASSDPSRPGGYEQYF. The CDR3 nucleotides are TGTGCCAGCAGTGATCCCAGTCGGCCAGGGGGCTACGAGCAGTACTTC. This chain links TRBV25-1 with TRBJ2-7, with 7 bases matching TRBD1. The V segment lost 3 bases and the J segment 3 bases; nucleotides outside the gene matches: 11. The CDR3 totals 16 residues. Germline V gene data show CDR1 as MGHDK and CDR2 as SYGVNS.

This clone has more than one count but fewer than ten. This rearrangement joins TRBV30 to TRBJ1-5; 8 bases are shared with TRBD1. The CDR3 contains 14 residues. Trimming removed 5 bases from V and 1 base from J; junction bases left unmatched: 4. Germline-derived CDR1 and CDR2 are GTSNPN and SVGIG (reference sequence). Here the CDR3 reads CAWGRTGSNQPQHF. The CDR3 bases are TGTGCCTGGGGGAGGACAGGGAGCAATCAGCCCCAGCATTTT.

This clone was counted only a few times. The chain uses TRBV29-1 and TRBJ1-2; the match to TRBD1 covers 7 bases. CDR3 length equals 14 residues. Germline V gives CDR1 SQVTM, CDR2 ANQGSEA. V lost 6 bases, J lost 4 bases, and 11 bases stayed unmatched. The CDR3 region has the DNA TGCAGCGTCACAGCGGGACAGATTAGCTATGGCTACACCTTC. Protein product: CSVTAGQISYGYTF.

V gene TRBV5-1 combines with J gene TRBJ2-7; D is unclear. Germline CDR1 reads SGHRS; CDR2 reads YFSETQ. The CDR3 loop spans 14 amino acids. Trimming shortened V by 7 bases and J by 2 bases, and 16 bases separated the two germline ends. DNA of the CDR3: TGCGCCAGCGGGCAAGGGTGGCAAACCTACGAGCAGTACTTC. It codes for CASGQGWQTYEQYF.

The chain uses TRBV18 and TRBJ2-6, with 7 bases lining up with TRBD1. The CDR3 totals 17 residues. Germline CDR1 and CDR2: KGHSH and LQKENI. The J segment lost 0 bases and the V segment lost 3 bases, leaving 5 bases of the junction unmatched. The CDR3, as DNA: TGTGCCAGCTCACCTACAGGGGAGCGCTCTGGGGCCAACGTCCTGACTTTC. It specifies CASSPTGERSGANVLTF.

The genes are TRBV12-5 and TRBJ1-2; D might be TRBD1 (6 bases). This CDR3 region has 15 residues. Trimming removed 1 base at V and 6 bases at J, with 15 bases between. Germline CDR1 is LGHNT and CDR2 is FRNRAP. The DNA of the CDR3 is TGTGCTAGTGGTTTGGCCCTCGGGACACCCAATGGCTACACCTTC. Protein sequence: CASGLALGTPNGYTF.

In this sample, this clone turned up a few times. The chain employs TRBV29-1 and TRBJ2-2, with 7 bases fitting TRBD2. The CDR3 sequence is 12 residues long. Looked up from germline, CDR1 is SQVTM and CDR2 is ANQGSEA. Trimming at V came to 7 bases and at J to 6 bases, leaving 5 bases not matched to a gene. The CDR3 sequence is CSGRGRAGELFF. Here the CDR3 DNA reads TGCAGCGGGCGTGGGAGGGCCGGGGAGCTGTTTTTT.